This T cell receptor (beta chain) comes out of a study of T cell changes during pregnancy in multiple sclerosis. This CDR3 is built from 15 residues. Germline lookup yields CDR1 MNHEY and CDR2 SVGAGI. The V and J ends lost 6 bases and 7 bases respectively, with 19 bases between them. TCRdb's copy holds only in-frame clones and misses some; the assay was immunoSEQ multiplex PCR. The profile shows about 94,000 clones, around 94% of them singletons. The V call is TRBV6-5, the J call TRBJ2-1, with D perhaps TRBD1 (6 bases). Sequencing used peripheral blood, obtained in the third trimester of pregnancy. The sequence came from a female donor with multiple sclerosis, enrolled in a pregnancy study. The CDR3 DNA reads as TGTGCCAGCAGGAACGACAGGACGGTGGTTAATGAGCAGTTCTTC. It codes for CASRNDRTVVNEQFF.